A single sample gave rise to the 30 T cell receptor beta chains below, sequenced in a study of response to subunit inactivated influenza vaccine. TCRdb processed the RT-PCR reads anew with MiXCR; each CDR3 protein has one entry. Of roughly 520,000 distinct CDR3 sequences in the sample, over 25% were seen once. Specimen: CD4+ T cells sorted from PBMCs, collected roughly 5 days after vaccination. The receptor set was obtained from a man aged 45-65 years who received an inactivated influenza vaccine.

There are a few counts of this clonotype. The chain employs TRBV11-2 and TRBJ1-2; D call uncertain. V shed 1 base and J shed 7 bases, with 13 bases lying between them. CDR3 size: 14 residues. Germline V gene sequence: CDR1 SGHAT, CDR2 FQNNGV. The CDR3 loop reads CASSLVGGSLGYTF. For the CDR3, the DNA is TGTGCCAGCAGCTTAGTCGGTGGCAGCCTTGGCTACACCTTC.

The chain carries TRBV20-1 and TRBJ2-3; 7 bases match TRBD2. The trim removed 6 bases at V and 6 bases at J, leaving 6 bases unmatched. Germline CDR1 is DFQATT and CDR2 is SNEGSKA (reference sequence). The CDR3 length is 12 residues. The CDR3 coding sequence is TGCAGTGCCATCTACGGGGGGGATACGCAGTATTTT. It encodes CSAIYGGDTQYF.

The chain links TRBV7-8 to TRBJ1-5, with 8 bases fitting TRBD1. Germline lookup yields CDR1 SGHVS and CDR2 FQNEAQ. The CDR3 covers 15 residues. The junction had 11 bases not matched to a gene; V was cut back by 7 bases and J by 6 bases. The CDR3 loop reads CASNPGGPALQPQHF. CDR3 bases: TGTGCCAGCAACCCAGGGGGCCCCGCCCTTCAGCCCCAGCATTTT.

This chain joins TRBV6-5 and TRBJ1-1, with D unclear. Trimming stripped 5 bases from V and 3 bases from J, with 4 bases between. Germline values: CDR1 MNHEY, CDR2 SVGAGI. The CDR3 is 11 residues long. CDR3 region: CASSHHTEAFF. The CDR3 DNA reads as TGTGCCAGCAGTCATCACACTGAAGCTTTCTTT.

The chain recombines TRBV7-2 with TRBJ2-7, with 7 bases matching TRBD1. Per the germline V gene, CDR1 is SGHTA and CDR2 is FQGNSA. The CDR3 totals 14 residues. With 5 bases clipped from V and 2 bases from J, the junction kept 6 bases outside the gene matches. The CDR3 spells CASSPGQLTYEQYF. DNA for the CDR3: TGTGCCAGCAGCCCGGGACAGCTGACCTACGAGCAGTACTTC.

The chain links TRBV20-1 to TRBJ2-5, with 8 bases that match TRBD1. The junction had 7 bases not matched to a gene; V was cut back by 5 bases and J by 2 bases. There are 14 residues in the CDR3. CDR1 and CDR2 (germline): DFQATT, SNEGSKA (reference sequence). This chain's CDR3 is CSAVFGQGQETQYF. The CDR3, as DNA: TGCAGTGCTGTCTTCGGACAGGGTCAAGAGACCCAGTACTTC.

The chain's CDR3 is CASSSPTDTQYF. Here the CDR3 DNA reads TGTGCCAGCAGTTCGCCCACAGATACGCAGTATTTT. The genes are TRBV12-3 or TRBV12-4 and TRBJ2-3, with no clear D. V shed 4 bases and J shed 2 bases, with 4 bases lying between them. The CDR3 is 12 residues long.

The table lists this clonotype with a few counts. The gene calls are TRBV20-1 and TRBJ1-4; TRBD1 is a possible D gene (6 bases). Germline CDR1 and CDR2: DFQATT and SNEGSKA (reference sequence). V lost 5 bases, J lost 3 bases, and 10 bases lay in between. This CDR3 comprises 13 residues. CDR3 residues: CSAVTGSNEKLFF. CDR3 coding DNA: TGCAGTGCTGTGACAGGATCTAATGAAAAACTGTTTTTT.

V is TRBV4-2 and J is TRBJ2-5; 14 bases align to TRBD2. The J segment lost 5 bases and the V segment lost 4 bases, leaving 6 bases of the junction unmatched. The germline V gene has CDR1 LGHNA and CDR2 YNFKEQ. This CDR3 is 16 amino acids long. The CDR3 DNA follows: TGTGCCAGCAGCCTCGGGACTAGCGGGAGTATGGAGACCCAGTACTTC. Amino acids: CASSLGTSGSMETQYF.

The chain combines TRBV5-6 with TRBJ2-3, with D unresolved. V lost 3 bases and J 3 bases, leaving 14 bases between the germline ends. Germline CDR1 SGHDT, CDR2 YYEEEE. The CDR3 length is 15 residues. The CDR3 nucleotides read TGTGCCAGCAGCTCCCGGGCCCTCCGTACAGATACGCAGTATTTT. It specifies CASSSRALRTDTQYF.

The chain employs TRBV6-2 or TRBV6-3 and TRBJ2-7; no clear D gene. In germline, CDR1 is MNHEY, CDR2 SVGEGT. V dropped 2 bases and J dropped 2 bases, with 16 bases sitting between them. This CDR3 comprises 16 residues. For the CDR3, the DNA is TGTGCCAGCAGTTACGTGGGGTACTATGAACCCTACGAGCAGTACTTC. Residues: CASSYVGYYEPYEQYF.

This chain connects TRBV27 to TRBJ1-6, with a possible D match to TRBD1 (5 bases). Trimming cost V 6 bases and J 9 bases, with 12 bases left between them. CDR1 is MNHEY, CDR2 SMNVEV, per germline (reference sequence). This CDR3 contains 13 residues. The CDR3 DNA is TGTGCCAGCAGCTTCTATGGGGGTTCACCCCTCCACTTT. It translates to CASSFYGGSPLHF.

V is TRBV29-1 and J is TRBJ2-5; TRBD2 matches 9 bases. This CDR3 spans 13 amino acids. With V trimmed by 5 bases and J by 4 bases, 5 bases remained unmatched. CDR1 SQVTM and CDR2 ANQGSEA come from the germline V gene. The CDR3 loop is CSVLAGVGETQYF. CDR3 bases: TGCAGCGTTTTAGCGGGAGTTGGAGAGACCCAGTACTTC.

As to this clonotype: A read error may produce the germline difference seen at one junction end. The chain uses TRBV20-1 and TRBJ2-3; 9 bases agree with TRBD2. This CDR3 is 17 amino acids long. CDR1 is DFQATT and CDR2 is SNEGSKA in the germline V gene (reference sequence). The chain's CDR3 is CCARDRVSGRTTDTQYF. CDR3 nucleotides: TGCTGTGCTAGAGATCGAGTAAGCGGGAGGACCACAGATACGCAGTATTTT.

This clonotype has more than one count but fewer than ten. V and J are TRBV5-1 and TRBJ1-1, with TRBD1 as a possible D gene (5 bases). The germline CDR1 and CDR2 sequences are SGHRS and YFSETQ. This CDR3 comprises 14 residues. The V gene lost 4 bases and the J gene lost 0 bases, with 10 bases spanning the gap. This chain's CDR3 is CASSIGTMNTEAFF. CDR3 sequence (DNA): TGCGCCAGCAGCATTGGGACCATGAACACTGAAGCTTTCTTT.

This clonotype has just a few counts. The CDR3 spells CASAPASGGLTDTQYF. Here the CDR3 DNA reads TGCGCCAGCGCCCCGGCCAGCGGGGGGTTGACAGATACGCAGTATTTT. The chain is built from TRBV5-1 and TRBJ2-3; 9 bases agree with TRBD2. Germline CDR1 SGHRS, CDR2 YFSETQ. After removal of 7 bases from V and 3 bases from J, the junction contained 12 bases not matched to a gene. The CDR3 is 16 amino acids. The whole variable domain, remainder taken from reference TRBV5-1 and TRBJ2-3, is KAGVTQTPRYLIKTRGQQVTLSCSPISGHRSVSWYQQTPGQGLQFLFEYFSETQRNKGNFPGRFSGRQFSNSRSEMNVSTLELGDSALYLCASAPASGGLTDTQYFGPGTRLTVL.

V is TRBV7-9 and J is TRBJ1-4; 8 bases line up with TRBD1. CDR1 and CDR2 (germline): SEHNR, FQNEAQ (reference sequence). This CDR3 spans 15 amino acids. Germline trimming cut 3 bases from V and 3 bases from J; bases unmatched to any gene: 3. This CDR3 reads CASSLRQGSNEKLFF. The DNA of the CDR3 is TGTGCCAGCAGCTTGAGACAGGGGTCTAATGAAAAACTGTTTTTT.

The V call is TRBV5-1, the J call TRBJ2-5, with D possibly being TRBD1 (5 bases). The CDR3 sequence is 15 residues long. Looked up from germline, CDR1 is SGHRS and CDR2 is YFSETQ. With 1 base removed from V and 4 bases from J, the gap between germline ends came to 14 bases. CDR3 nucleotides: TGCGCCAGCAGCTTGAGTACAGGAGAGAGAGAGACCCAGTACTTC. It translates to CASSLSTGERETQYF.

This clonotype came up many times. The chain carries TRBV12-3 or TRBV12-4 and TRBJ2-1; 14 positions agree with TRBD2. V dropped 6 bases and J dropped 5; count of bases not matched to a gene: 18. The CDR3 has 20 residues. The CDR3 loop is CASRSPNLTSGGAGNNEQFF. The CDR3 DNA reads as TGTGCCAGCAGGTCCCCCAACCTGACTAGCGGGGGGGCCGGTAACAATGAGCAGTTCTTC.

The chain joins TRBV6-2 or TRBV6-3 to TRBJ1-5; a weak D match, TRBD1 (5 bases). Germline CDR1 reads MNHEY; CDR2 reads SVGEGT. There are 15 residues in the CDR3. Deletions cut 2 bases from V and 1 base from J, with 9 bases between. The DNA for the CDR3 is TGTGCCAGCAGTTACGACGAGGGGAGCAATCAGCCCCAGCATTTT. This sequence encodes CASSYDEGSNQPQHF.

The J gene is TRBJ2-2, the V gene TRBV29-1; D gene ambiguous. The CDR3 runs 12 residues. V was clipped by 6 bases and J by 0 bases, with 5 bases between them. Germline V gene lookup returns CDR1 SQVTM and CDR2 ANQGSEA. The CDR3 DNA follows: TGCAGCGTCTCTACGAACACCGGGGAGCTGTTTTTT. Translated, it gives CSVSTNTGELFF.

The V gene is TRBV9, the J gene TRBJ1-3, with D hard to call. This CDR3 has 15 residues. Deletions cut 0 bases from V and 0 bases from J, with 7 bases between. The germline V gene encodes CDR1 SGDLS and CDR2 YYNGEE. The CDR3 sequence is CASSVGGLSGNTIYF. The CDR3 DNA is TGTGCCAGCAGCGTAGGAGGGCTCTCTGGAAACACCATATATTTT.

The chain is built from TRBV20-1 and TRBJ2-4, with D possibly TRBD1 on 5 matching bases. Trimming removed 6 bases from V and 0 bases from J, with 12 bases in between. Germline V CDR1 and CDR2: DFQATT, SNEGSKA (reference sequence). CDR3 size: 14 residues. This chain's CDR3 is CSATDSLAKNIQYF. DNA for the CDR3: TGCAGTGCAACCGACAGTCTAGCCAAAAACATTCAGTACTTC.

This clonotype was detected only a few times. The chain has TRBV20-1 and TRBJ2-3; TRBD2 might be the D (5 bases). Germline V gene sequence: CDR1 DFQATT, CDR2 SNEGSKA (reference sequence). Trimming took 6 bases from V and 2 from J, leaving 12 bases between them. The length of the CDR3 is 13 residues. This chain's CDR3 is CSAQDYHTDTQYF. The CDR3 DNA sequence: TGCAGTGCCCAAGACTACCACACAGATACGCAGTATTTT.

Only a few counts were recorded for this clonotype. V is TRBV25-1 and J is TRBJ2-5, with 8 bases that match TRBD2. The trim removed 1 base at V and 4 bases at J, leaving 8 bases unmatched. The CDR3 has 16 residues. Germline CDR1 MGHDK, CDR2 SYGVNS. CDR3 in DNA: TGTGCCAGCAGTGAATGGTCGGGAGGGCTACTAGAGACCCAGTACTTC. Residues: CASSEWSGGLLETQYF.

This clonotype was seen only a few times. V gene TRBV28 combines with J gene TRBJ2-3, with 9 bases matching TRBD2. Germline assignment: CDR1 MDHEN and CDR2 SYDVKM. V lost 6 bases and J lost 0; bases outside the gene matches: 10. The CDR3 contains 17 residues. CDR3 region: CASRRRGGGTSTDTQYF. The DNA for the CDR3 is TGTGCCAGCAGAAGGCGGGGGGGCGGAACTAGCACAGATACGCAGTATTTT.

This clonotype has only a few counts. CDR3 nucleotides: TGTGCCAGCAGCTTAGTACGGGGGCGCTCGGAGACCCAGTACTTC. Protein: CASSLVRGRSETQYF. J is TRBJ2-5 and V is TRBV7-2; D may be TRBD1 or TRBD2 (6 bases each). The V gene lost 1 base and the J gene lost 5 bases, with 14 bases spanning the gap. CDR3 length: 15 amino acids. CDR1 SGHTA and CDR2 FQGNSA come from the germline V gene.

This clonotype was detected only a few times. As DNA, the CDR3 is TGCGCCAGCAGCCTGGGACAGCAGGCAGATACGCAGTATTTT. It specifies CASSLGQQADTQYF. The gene calls are TRBV5-1 and TRBJ2-3, with 7 positions matching TRBD1. Trimming took 4 bases from V and 4 from J; bases not matched to a gene: 6. CDR3 length equals 14 residues. Germline-derived CDR1 and CDR2 are SGHRS and YFSETQ. The whole variable domain, filled in from reference TRBV5-1 and TRBJ2-3, reads KAGVTQTPRYLIKTRGQQVTLSCSPISGHRSVSWYQQTPGQGLQFLFEYFSETQRNKGNFPGRFSGRQFSNSRSEMNVSTLELGDSALYLCASSLGQQADTQYFGPGTRLTVL.

Here the CDR3 reads CSVSPGLSSYNEQFF. DNA of the CDR3: TGCAGCGTATCGCCGGGACTAAGCTCCTACAATGAGCAGTTCTTC. V is TRBV29-1 and J is TRBJ2-1; 7 nucleotides agree with TRBD2. This CDR3 is built from 15 residues. Germline-derived CDR1 and CDR2 are SQVTM and ANQGSEA. V dropped 6 bases and J dropped 0; count of bases not matched to a gene: 8.

The chain joins TRBV4-2 to TRBJ2-5; unclear D gene. CDR1 is LGHNA, CDR2 YNFKEQ, per germline. V gave up 0 bases and J gave up 5 bases, with 4 bases separating them. The CDR3 spans 12 residues. CDR3 amino acids: CASSQELETQYF. In nucleotides, the CDR3 is TGTGCCAGCAGCCAAGAGCTGGAGACCCAGTACTTC.